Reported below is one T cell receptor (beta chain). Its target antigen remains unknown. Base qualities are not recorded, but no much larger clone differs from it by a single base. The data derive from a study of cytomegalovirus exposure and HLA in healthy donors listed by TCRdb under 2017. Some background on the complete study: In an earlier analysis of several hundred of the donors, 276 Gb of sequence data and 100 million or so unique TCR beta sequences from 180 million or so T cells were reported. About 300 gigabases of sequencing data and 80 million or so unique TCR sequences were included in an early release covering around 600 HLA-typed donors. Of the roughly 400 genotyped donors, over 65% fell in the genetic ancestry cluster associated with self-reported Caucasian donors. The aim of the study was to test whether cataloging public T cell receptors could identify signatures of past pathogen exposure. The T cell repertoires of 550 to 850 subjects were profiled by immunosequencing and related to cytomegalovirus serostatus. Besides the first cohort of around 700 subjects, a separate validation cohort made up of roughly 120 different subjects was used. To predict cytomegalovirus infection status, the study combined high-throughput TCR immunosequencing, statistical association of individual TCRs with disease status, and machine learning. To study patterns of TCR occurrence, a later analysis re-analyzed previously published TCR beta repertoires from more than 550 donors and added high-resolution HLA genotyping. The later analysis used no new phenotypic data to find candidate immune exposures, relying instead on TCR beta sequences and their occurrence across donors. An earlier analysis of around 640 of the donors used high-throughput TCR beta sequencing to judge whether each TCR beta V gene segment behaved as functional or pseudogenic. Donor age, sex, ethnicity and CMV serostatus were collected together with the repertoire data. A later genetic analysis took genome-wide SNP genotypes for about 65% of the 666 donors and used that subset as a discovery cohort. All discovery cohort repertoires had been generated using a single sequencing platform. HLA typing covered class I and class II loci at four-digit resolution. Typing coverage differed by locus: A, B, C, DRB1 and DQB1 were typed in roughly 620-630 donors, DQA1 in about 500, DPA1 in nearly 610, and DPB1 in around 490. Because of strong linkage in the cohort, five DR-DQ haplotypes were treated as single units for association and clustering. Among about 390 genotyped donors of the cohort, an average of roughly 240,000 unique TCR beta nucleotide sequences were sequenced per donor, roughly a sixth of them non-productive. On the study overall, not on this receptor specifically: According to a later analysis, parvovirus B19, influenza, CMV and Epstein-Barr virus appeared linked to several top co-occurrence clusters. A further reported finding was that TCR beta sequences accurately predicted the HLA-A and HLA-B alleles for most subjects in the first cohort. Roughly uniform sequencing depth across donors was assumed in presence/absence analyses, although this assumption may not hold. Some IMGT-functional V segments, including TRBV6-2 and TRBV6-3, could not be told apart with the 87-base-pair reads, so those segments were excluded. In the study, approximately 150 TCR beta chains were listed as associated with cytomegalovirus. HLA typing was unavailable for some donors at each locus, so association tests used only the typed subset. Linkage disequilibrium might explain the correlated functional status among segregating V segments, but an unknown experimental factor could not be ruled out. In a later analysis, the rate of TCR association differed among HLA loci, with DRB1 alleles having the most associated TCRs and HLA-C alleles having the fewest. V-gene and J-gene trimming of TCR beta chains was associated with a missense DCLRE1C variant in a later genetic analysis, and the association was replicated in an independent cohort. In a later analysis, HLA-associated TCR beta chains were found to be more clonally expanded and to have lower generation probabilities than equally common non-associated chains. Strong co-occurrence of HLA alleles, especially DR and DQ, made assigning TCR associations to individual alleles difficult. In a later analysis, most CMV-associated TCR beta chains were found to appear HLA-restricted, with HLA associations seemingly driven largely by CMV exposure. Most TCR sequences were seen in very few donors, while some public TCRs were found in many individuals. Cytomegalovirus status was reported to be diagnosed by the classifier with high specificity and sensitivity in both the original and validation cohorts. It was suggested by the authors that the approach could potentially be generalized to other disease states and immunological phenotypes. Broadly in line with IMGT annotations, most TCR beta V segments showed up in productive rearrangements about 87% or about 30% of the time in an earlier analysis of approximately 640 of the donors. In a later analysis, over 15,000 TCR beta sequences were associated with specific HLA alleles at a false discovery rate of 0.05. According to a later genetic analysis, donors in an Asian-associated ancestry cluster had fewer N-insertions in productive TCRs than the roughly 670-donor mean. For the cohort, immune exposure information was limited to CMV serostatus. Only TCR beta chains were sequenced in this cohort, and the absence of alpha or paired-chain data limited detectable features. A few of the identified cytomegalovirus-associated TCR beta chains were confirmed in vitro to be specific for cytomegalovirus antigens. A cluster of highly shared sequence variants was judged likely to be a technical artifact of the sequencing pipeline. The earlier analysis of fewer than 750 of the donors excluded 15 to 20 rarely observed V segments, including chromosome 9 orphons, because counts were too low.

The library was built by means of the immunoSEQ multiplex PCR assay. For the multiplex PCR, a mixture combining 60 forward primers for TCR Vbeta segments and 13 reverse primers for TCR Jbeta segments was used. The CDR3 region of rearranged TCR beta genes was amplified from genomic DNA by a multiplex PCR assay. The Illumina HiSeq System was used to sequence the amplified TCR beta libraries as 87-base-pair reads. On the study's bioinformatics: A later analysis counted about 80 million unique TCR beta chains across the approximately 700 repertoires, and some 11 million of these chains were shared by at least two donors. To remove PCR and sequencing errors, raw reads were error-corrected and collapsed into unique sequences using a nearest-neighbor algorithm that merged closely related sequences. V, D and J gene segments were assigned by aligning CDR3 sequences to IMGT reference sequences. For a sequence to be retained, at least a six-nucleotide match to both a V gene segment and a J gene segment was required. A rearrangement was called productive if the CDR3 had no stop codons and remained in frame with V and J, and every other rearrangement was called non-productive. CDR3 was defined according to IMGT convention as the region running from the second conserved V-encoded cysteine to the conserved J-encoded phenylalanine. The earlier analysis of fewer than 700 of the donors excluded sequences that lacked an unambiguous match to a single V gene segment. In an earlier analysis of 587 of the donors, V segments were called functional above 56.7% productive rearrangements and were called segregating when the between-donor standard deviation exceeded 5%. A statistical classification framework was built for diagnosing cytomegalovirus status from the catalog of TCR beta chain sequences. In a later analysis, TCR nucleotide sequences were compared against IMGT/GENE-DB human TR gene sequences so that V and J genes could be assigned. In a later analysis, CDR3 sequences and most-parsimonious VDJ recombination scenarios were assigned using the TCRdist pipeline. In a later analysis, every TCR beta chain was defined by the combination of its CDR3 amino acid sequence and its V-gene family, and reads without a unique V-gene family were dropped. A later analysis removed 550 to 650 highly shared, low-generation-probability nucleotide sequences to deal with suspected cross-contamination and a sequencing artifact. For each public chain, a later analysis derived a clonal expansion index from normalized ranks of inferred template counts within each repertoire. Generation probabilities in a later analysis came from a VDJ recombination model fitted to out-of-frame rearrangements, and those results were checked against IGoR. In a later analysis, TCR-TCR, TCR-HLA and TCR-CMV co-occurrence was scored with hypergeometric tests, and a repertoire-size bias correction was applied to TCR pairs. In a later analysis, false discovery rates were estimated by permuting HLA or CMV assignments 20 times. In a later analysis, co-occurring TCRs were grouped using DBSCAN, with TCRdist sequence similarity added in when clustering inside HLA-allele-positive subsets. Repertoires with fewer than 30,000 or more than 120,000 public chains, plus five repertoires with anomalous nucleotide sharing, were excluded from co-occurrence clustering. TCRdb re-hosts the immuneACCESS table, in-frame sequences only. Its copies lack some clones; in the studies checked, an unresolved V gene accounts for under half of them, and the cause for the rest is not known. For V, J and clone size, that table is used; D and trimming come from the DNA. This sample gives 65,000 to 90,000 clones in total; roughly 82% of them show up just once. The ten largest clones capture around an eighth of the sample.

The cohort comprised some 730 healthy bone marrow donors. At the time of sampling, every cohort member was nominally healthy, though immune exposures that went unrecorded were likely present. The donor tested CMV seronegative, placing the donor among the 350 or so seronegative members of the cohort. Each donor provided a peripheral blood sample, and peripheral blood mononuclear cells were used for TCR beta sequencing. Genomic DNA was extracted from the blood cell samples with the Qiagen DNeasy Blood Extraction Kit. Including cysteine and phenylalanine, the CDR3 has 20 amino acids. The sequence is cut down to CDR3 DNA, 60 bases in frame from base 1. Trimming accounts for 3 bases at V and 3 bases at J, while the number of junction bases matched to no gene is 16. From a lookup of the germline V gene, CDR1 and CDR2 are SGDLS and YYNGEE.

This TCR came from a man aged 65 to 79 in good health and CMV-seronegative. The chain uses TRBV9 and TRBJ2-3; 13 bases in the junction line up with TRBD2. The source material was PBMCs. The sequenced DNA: TGTGCCAGCAGCGCACAGGGACTAGCGGGACCCCCGGGGAAAACAGATACGCAGTATTTT. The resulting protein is CASSAQGLAGPPGKTDTQYF. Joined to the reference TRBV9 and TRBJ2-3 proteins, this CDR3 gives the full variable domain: DSGVTQTPKHLITATGQRVTLRCSPRSGDLSVYWYQQSLDQGLQFLIQYYNGEERAKGNILERFSAQQFPDLHSELNLSSLELGDSALYFCASSAQGLAGPPGKTDTQYFGPGTRLTVL.